Following are 28 T cell receptor beta chains from one sample sequenced in a study of blood T cell repertoires in COVID-19. Profiling relied on immunoSEQ multiplex PCR, and the TCRdb table lists in-frame clones only, not all of them. The repertoire has around 190,000 clones, roughly 88% of them found once; the top ten carry 5.6%. The sample comprised PBMCs or T cells enriched from blood (not recorded which). These receptor sequences come from a man aged 35 to 55 with acute COVID-19.

The rearrangement uses TRBV7-2 and TRBJ2-2; TRBD2 aligns across 7 bases. The CDR3 sequence is 15 residues long. CDR1 and CDR2 from the germline V gene are SGHTA and FQGNSA. Trimming took 4 bases from V and 1 from J; bases not matched to a gene: 3. The chain's CDR3 is CASSSQRENTGELFF. The CDR3 DNA reads as TGTGCCAGCAGCTCCCAGCGGGAGAACACCGGGGAGCTGTTTTTT.

The V gene is TRBV29-1, the J gene TRBJ2-4; D might be TRBD2 (5 bases). Germline loops: CDR1 SQVTM, CDR2 ANQGSEA. Trimming removed 7 bases from V and 0 bases from J, with 16 bases in between. CDR3 length: 15 amino acids. CDR3 coding DNA: TGCAGCGGGTCTAGGCTGGACTTAGCCAAAAACATTCAGTACTTC. It yields the protein CSGSRLDLAKNIQYF.

The J gene is TRBJ1-2, the V gene TRBV27, with a possible D match to TRBD1 (6 bases). Trimming stripped 5 bases from V and 0 bases from J, with 22 bases between. The CDR3 totals 18 residues. Per germline, CDR1 MNHEY and CDR2 SMNVEV (reference sequence). The DNA of the CDR3 is TGTGCCAGCAGTCCAAACTACCCTACAGGGCCGGCTAACTATGGCTACACCTTC. It is translated as CASSPNYPTGPANYGYTF.

This rearrangement joins TRBV7-9 to TRBJ2-4; D ambiguous. The length of the CDR3 is 15 residues. Trimming stripped 5 bases from V and 7 bases from J, with 18 bases between. CDR1 SEHNR and CDR2 FQNEAQ come from the germline V gene (reference sequence). CDR3: CASSVVPTLTNIQYF. CDR3 coding DNA: TGTGCCAGCAGCGTAGTCCCAACGCTTACTAACATTCAGTACTTC.

J is TRBJ1-5 and V is TRBV2; D might be TRBD1 (6 bases). Germline V CDR1 and CDR2: SNHLY, FYNNEI. CDR3 length: 15 amino acids. Trimming removed 6 bases at V and 6 bases at J, with 18 bases between. The DNA of the CDR3 is TGTGCCAGCAGACTTGACAGGACGGTTTCTCAGCCCCAGCATTTT. The encoded protein is CASRLDRTVSQPQHF.

The chain couples TRBV9 to TRBJ2-1; D is possibly TRBD2 (6 bases). Germline CDR1 reads SGDLS; CDR2 reads YYNGEE. The ends were cut back, 2 bases at V and 8 bases at J, with 17 bases in the middle. CDR3 length equals 15 residues. In nucleotides, the CDR3 is TGTGCCAGCAGCGTGGCGGGAATGCCCCCGGATGAGCAGTTCTTC. This encodes CASSVAGMPPDEQFF.

The chain has TRBV7-8 and TRBJ1-1; no clear D. Germline loops: CDR1 SGHVS, CDR2 FQNEAQ. CDR3 length: 15 amino acids. The ends were cut back, 6 bases at V and 1 base at J, with 15 bases in the middle. The CDR3 loop is CASSLTGGRNTEAFF. In DNA form, the CDR3 reads TGTGCCAGCAGTCTGACGGGAGGGAGGAACACTGAAGCTTTCTTT.

A few counts support this clone. V gene TRBV29-1 combines with J gene TRBJ1-2; D unresolved. This CDR3 has 12 amino acids. Trimming left V 4 bases short and J 5 bases short, with 11 bases between. Germline V gene lookup returns CDR1 SQVTM and CDR2 ANQGSEA. Here the CDR3 DNA reads TGCAGCGTTGTCGGCGGGTCATATGGCTACACCTTC. Translation gives CSVVGGSYGYTF.

The V call is TRBV19, the J call TRBJ2-3; 8 nucleotides align to TRBD1. From germline, CDR1 is LNHDA and CDR2 SQIVND (reference sequence). Trimming cost V 8 bases and J 1 base; bases outside gene matches: 8. This CDR3 has 15 residues. CDR3: CASSNSGGGTDTQYF. The CDR3, as DNA: TGTGCCAGTTCGAACTCAGGGGGCGGCACAGATACGCAGTATTTT.

The chain carries TRBV9 and TRBJ2-5, with 7 bases identical to TRBD1. There are 14 residues in the CDR3. V trimming: 4 bases; J trimming: 4 bases; junction bases outside the gene matches: 7. Germline values: CDR1 SGDLS, CDR2 YYNGEE. For the CDR3, the DNA is TGTGCCAGCAGCACCACCGACAGGGTAGAGACCCAGTACTTC. Protein product: CASSTTDRVETQYF.

J is TRBJ2-1 and V is TRBV24-1; 10 nucleotides line up with TRBD2. Germline CDR1 and CDR2: KGHDR and SFDVKD. This CDR3 region has 16 residues. Trimming took 6 bases from V and 8 from J; bases not matched to a gene: 12. The CDR3 DNA sequence: TGTGCCACCAGTCAACGGGGGGCTAGCGGGAGCCATGAGCAGTTCTTC. Its translation is CATSQRGASGSHEQFF.

The chain carries TRBV6-4 and TRBJ2-1, with 12 bases matching TRBD2. The V gene's germline CDR1 is MRHNA and CDR2 SNTAGT. The V gene end was trimmed by 3 bases and the J gene end by 5 bases; junction bases not matched to a gene: 11. This CDR3 has 18 residues. The CDR3 loop reads CASSESWTSGDTHNEQFF. The CDR3 DNA follows: TGTGCCAGCAGTGAGTCTTGGACTAGCGGGGACACTCACAATGAGCAGTTCTTC.

This clone showed up just a few times. The rearrangement links TRBV12-3 or TRBV12-4 to TRBJ1-2; 9 bases align to TRBD1. The V segment lost 10 bases and the J segment 8 bases; nucleotides outside the gene matches: 11. The CDR3 extends over 13 amino acids. CDR3 in DNA: TGTGCCACCCACGGGACAGGGACTATGGGCTACACCTTC. Its protein is CATHGTGTMGYTF.

This sequence joins TRBV5-1 and TRBJ1-4; 7 bases align to TRBD1. The CDR3 extends over 14 amino acids. Losses at the gene ends were 4 bases for V and 3 bases for J; bases not matched to a gene: 3. Looked up from germline, CDR1 is SGHRS and CDR2 is YFSETQ. The CDR3 DNA is TGCGCCAGCAGCCCGACAGGGCCTAATGAAAAACTGTTTTTT. Translated, it gives CASSPTGPNEKLFF.

The rearrangement links TRBV28 to TRBJ1-6; weak D call: TRBD1 (5 bases). V lost 6 bases and J 14 bases, leaving 20 bases between the germline ends. Germline values: CDR1 MDHEN, CDR2 SYDVKM. This CDR3 has 14 amino acids. This chain's CDR3 is CASRGPGELRTLHF. The CDR3 DNA reads as TGTGCCAGCAGGGGGCCGGGGGAACTCAGAACCCTCCACTTT.

This chain joins TRBV19 and TRBJ1-1, with unresolved D. V shed 5 bases and J shed 3 bases, with 10 bases lying between them. Germline V gives CDR1 LNHDA, CDR2 SQIVND (reference sequence). This CDR3 is 13 amino acids long. CDR3 DNA sequence: TGTGCCAGTAGTCAAACCCGGGACACTGAAGCTTTCTTT. It codes for CASSQTRDTEAFF.

This chain uses TRBV2 with TRBJ1-3; D not certain. V lost 4 bases, J lost 0 bases, and 7 bases lay in between. The CDR3 runs 14 residues. Per the germline V gene, CDR1 is SNHLY and CDR2 is FYNNEI. CDR3 sequence reads: CASSARRSGNTIYF. The CDR3 DNA sequence: TGTGCCAGCAGTGCGCGCCGCTCTGGAAACACCATATATTTT.

The chain uses TRBV28 and TRBJ2-7; tentative D call: TRBD2 (5 bases). The V end was cut by 5 bases, the J end by 11 bases, with 25 bases between. Germline V gene data show CDR1 as MDHEN and CDR2 as SYDVKM. This CDR3 spans 15 amino acids. The CDR3 here is CASSVVATSPGWEYF. CDR3 DNA sequence: TGTGCCAGCAGTGTCGTCGCCACCTCACCGGGATGGGAGTACTTC.

This clone has only one observation. The V call is TRBV5-6, the J call TRBJ1-2; no reliable D call. V was trimmed by 0 bases and J by 7 bases, leaving 13 bases between them. The CDR3 extends over 14 amino acids. In germline, CDR1 is SGHDT, CDR2 YYEEEE. The CDR3 coding sequence is TGTGCCAGCAGCTTGGTGGGAGGGCTGGCTGGCTACACCTTC. Translating it yields CASSLVGGLAGYTF.

The genes are TRBV15 and TRBJ2-5, with D maybe TRBD2 (5 bases). V shed 5 bases and J shed 10 bases, with 14 bases lying between them. Germline loops: CDR1 LNHNV, CDR2 YYDKDF (reference sequence). The CDR3 is 12 residues long. The CDR3 here is CATSVGGRIQYF. The CDR3 DNA follows: TGTGCCACCAGCGTCGGAGGTCGGATCCAGTACTTC.

The gene calls are TRBV3-1 (or the pseudogene TRBV3-2) and TRBJ2-7, with D possibly matching TRBD1 (6 bases). Germline V gene lookup returns CDR1 LGHDT and CDR2 YNNKEL (reference sequence). Trimming cost V 0 bases and J 5 bases, with 14 bases left between them. CDR3 length: 15 amino acids. CDR3 sequence (DNA): TGTGCCAGCAGCCAAGATTGGTCAGGGGCCCACGAGCAGTACTTC. This encodes CASSQDWSGAHEQYF.

The rearrangement joins TRBV4-1 to TRBJ2-3, with unresolved D. Looked up from germline, CDR1 is MGHRA and CDR2 is YSYEKL. Between the trimmed V and J ends, which lost 2 bases and 7 bases, there was a span of 7 bases. This CDR3 is 12 amino acids long. The CDR3 DNA follows: TGCGCCAGCAGCCAACCTTACTATACGCAGTATTTT. Translating it yields CASSQPYYTQYF.

The chain employs TRBV7-2 and TRBJ2-7; tentative D call: TRBD2 (6 bases). This CDR3 comprises 13 residues. V lost 1 base to trimming and J lost 6 bases, with 10 bases between them. CDR1 and CDR2 (germline): SGHTA, FQGNSA. The CDR3 protein is CASSLGRASEQYF. As DNA, the CDR3 is TGTGCCAGCAGCTTAGGGAGGGCAAGCGAGCAGTACTTC.

This chain connects TRBV27 to TRBJ1-5; 7 bases are a match to TRBD1. After removal of 2 bases from V and 7 bases from J, the junction contained 5 bases not matched to a gene. The CDR3 runs 14 residues. Looked up from germline, CDR1 is MNHEY and CDR2 is SMNVEV (reference sequence). The DNA of the CDR3 is TGTGCCAGCAGTTTAGGAGGGGGCCACCAGCCCCAGCATTTT. It encodes CASSLGGGHQPQHF.

This chain links TRBV7-3 with TRBJ2-1; TRBD1 agrees at 9 bases. The CDR3 covers 18 residues. CDR1 and CDR2 (germline): SGHTA, FQGTGA. With 0 bases clipped from V and 5 bases from J, the junction kept 11 bases outside the gene matches. DNA for the CDR3: TGTGCCAGCAGCTTAACCGGGACAGGGTTGCATATTAACAATGAGCAGTTCTTC. This encodes CASSLTGTGLHINNEQFF.

This chain links TRBV2 with TRBJ2-1, with 7 nucleotides matching TRBD2. The CDR3 totals 15 residues. The V segment lost 7 bases and the J segment 4 bases; nucleotides outside the gene matches: 10. Germline V gene data show CDR1 as SNHLY and CDR2 as FYNNEI. This chain's CDR3 is CASTPGGSGYNEQFF. The CDR3 nucleotides are TGTGCCAGCACCCCCGGGGGTAGCGGGTACAATGAGCAGTTCTTC.

V is TRBV7-9 and J is TRBJ2-7, with TRBD1 identical over 9 bases. The CDR3 has 17 amino acids. Trimming removed 5 bases from V and 3 bases from J; junction bases left unmatched: 14. Germline V lookup: CDR1 SEHNR, CDR2 FQNEAQ (reference sequence). As DNA, the CDR3 is TGTGCCAGCAGCCGCACTCCGACCGGACAGGGGAGCTACGAGCAGTACTTC. This translates into CASSRTPTGQGSYEQYF.

This chain links TRBV11-2 with TRBJ2-7; D is possibly TRBD1 (5 bases). V gave up 2 bases and J gave up 2 bases, with 7 bases separating them. The CDR3 is 13 amino acids. Germline values: CDR1 SGHAT, CDR2 FQNNGV. The CDR3 DNA reads TGTGCCAGCAGCTTAACAGGACCCTACGAGCAGTACTTC. Translation gives CASSLTGPYEQYF.